The 18 T cell receptor beta chains below all came from one sample that was sequenced in a study of control samples from healthy donors and cancer patients. Sequencing was performed with immunoSEQ multiplex PCR; in TCRdb, only in-frame clones are kept and a portion is missing. The table lists about 190,000 clones, 91% of them singletons. The sequenced sample consisted of blood. These receptors all stem from a man aged 25-45 years in good health.

CDR3 protein: CASSLVETGPSGNTIYF. For the CDR3, the DNA is TGCGCCAGCAGCTTGGTAGAGACAGGACCCTCTGGAAACACCATATATTTT. This sequence joins TRBV5-1 and TRBJ1-3; D is perhaps TRBD1 (6 bases). This CDR3 has 17 amino acids. The V end was cut by 0 bases, the J end by 0 bases, with 13 bases between. The germline V gene encodes CDR1 SGHRS and CDR2 YFSETQ.

V is TRBV5-1 and J is TRBJ2-3, with D hard to call. Germline-derived CDR1 and CDR2 are SGHRS and YFSETQ. The CDR3 loop spans 14 amino acids. V shed 6 bases and J shed 5 bases, with 16 bases lying between them. CDR3 DNA: TGCGCCAGCACTTCTGGAAGGGCTGGAGATACGCAGTATTTT. Its protein is CASTSGRAGDTQYF.

V usage is TRBV5-6 and J usage is TRBJ2-3; D unclear. This CDR3 region has 12 residues. The V end was cut by 4 bases, the J end by 1 base, with 4 bases between. The germline V gene has CDR1 SGHDT and CDR2 YYEEEE. DNA of the CDR3: TGTGCCAGCAGCGTTGGCACAGATACGCAGTATTTT. This sequence encodes CASSVGTDTQYF.

The gene calls are TRBV5-1 and TRBJ1-1, with TRBD1 identical over 8 bases. The ends lost 2 bases at V and 4 bases at J; junction bases unmatched: 7. The CDR3 is made up of 15 amino acids. Germline V gene data show CDR1 as SGHRS and CDR2 as YFSETQ. Here the CDR3 reads CASSLQGVGGTEAFF. The CDR3 DNA sequence: TGCGCCAGCAGCTTACAGGGGGTCGGGGGCACTGAAGCTTTCTTT.

This clone was detected only once. CDR3 DNA sequence: TGCGCCAGCAGTGTCCAGGGTAGTGCCGAAAGGGGGGGGTACAATGAGCAGTTCTTC. This translates into CASSVQGSAERGGYNEQFF. The chain carries TRBV10-2 and TRBJ2-1, with D maybe TRBD2 (7 bases). Trimming took off 4 bases at V and 4 bases at J, with 26 bases between the two ends. Germline assignment: CDR1 WSHSY and CDR2 SAAADI. This CDR3 region has 19 residues.

The chain combines TRBV19 with TRBJ2-1, with 7 positions matching TRBD2. The germline V gene encodes CDR1 LNHDA and CDR2 SQIVND (reference sequence). The V segment lost 9 bases and the J segment 3 bases; nucleotides outside the gene matches: 8. The CDR3 has 14 residues. CDR3 in DNA: TGTGCCAGCGCCCCCGGGACTAACTACAATGAGCAGTTCTTC. Protein product: CASAPGTNYNEQFF.

The chain has TRBV11-3 and TRBJ2-3, with TRBD2 identical over 15 bases. CDR1 and CDR2 (germline): SGHNT, YENEEA. The V gene end was trimmed by 1 base and the J gene end by 9 bases; junction bases not matched to a gene: 5. The CDR3 has 16 residues. This CDR3 reads CASSLGTSGGARTQYF. CDR3 sequence (DNA): TGTGCCAGCAGCTTAGGGACTAGCGGGGGGGCCCGAACGCAGTATTTT.

This clone was counted between two and nine times. J is TRBJ2-3 and V is TRBV24-1; TRBD1 matches at 10 bases. CDR1 and CDR2 from the germline V gene are KGHDR and SFDVKD. The CDR3 is 16 residues long. Trimming cost V 2 bases and J 2 bases; bases outside gene matches: 3. The CDR3 sequence is CATSDSGTGDTDTQYF. As DNA, the CDR3 is TGTGCCACCAGTGATTCCGGGACAGGGGACACAGATACGCAGTATTTT.

The rearrangement joins TRBV6-5 to TRBJ1-5, with 9 bases matching TRBD1. This CDR3 spans 15 amino acids. Germline assignment: CDR1 MNHEY and CDR2 SVGAGI. V shed 5 bases and J 1 base; nucleotides not matched to a gene: 3. Written as DNA, the CDR3 is TGTGCCAGCAGTCCCGGACAGGGGAGCAATCAGCCCCAGCATTTT. Residues: CASSPGQGSNQPQHF.

Only one count was recorded for this clone. V usage is TRBV6-1 and J usage is TRBJ1-3; D unresolved. The V gene's germline CDR1 is MNHNS and CDR2 SASEGT. The CDR3 loop spans 12 amino acids. V lost 1 base and J 8 bases, leaving 6 bases between the germline ends. CDR3 loop: CASSEDEYTIYF. CDR3 DNA: TGTGCCAGCAGTGAAGATGAGTACACCATATATTTT.

The chain joins TRBV4-1 to TRBJ1-1, with D uncertain. Deletions cut 3 bases from V and 1 base from J, with 9 bases between. In germline, CDR1 is MGHRA, CDR2 YSYEKL. The CDR3 covers 14 residues. CDR3 region: CASSQTSGNTEAFF. The DNA for the CDR3 is TGCGCCAGCAGCCAGACTTCAGGGAACACTGAAGCTTTCTTT.

The chain has TRBV19 and TRBJ1-2, with D maybe TRBD1 (6 bases). The germline gives CDR1 LNHDA, CDR2 SQIVND (reference sequence). This CDR3 region has 13 residues. Between the trimmed V and J ends, which lost 6 bases and 0 bases, there was a span of 8 bases. CDR3 sequence (DNA): TGTGCCAGTAGCGGACAGACTAACTATGGCTACACCTTC. Protein sequence: CASSGQTNYGYTF.

The rearrangement links TRBV18 to TRBJ2-5, with 7 bases fitting TRBD2. CDR1 and CDR2 from the germline V gene are KGHSH and LQKENI. V gave up 6 bases and J gave up 3 bases; unmatched junction bases: 7. The CDR3 runs 14 residues. The CDR3 loop is CASSRSGAEETQYF. The DNA of the CDR3 is TGTGCCAGCTCCCGGAGCGGGGCCGAAGAGACCCAGTACTTC.

The gene calls are TRBV7-2 and TRBJ1-5; tentatively, D is TRBD1 (5 bases). The V end was cut by 5 bases, the J end by 2 bases, with 19 bases between. The V gene's germline CDR1 is SGHTA and CDR2 FQGNSA. CDR3 length: 17 amino acids. The CDR3 loop reads CASSPRAGYGGNQPQHF. The CDR3 DNA is TGTGCCAGCAGCCCAAGGGCAGGGTACGGCGGCAATCAGCCCCAGCATTTT. The full variable domain, with the rest looked up from reference TRBV7-2 and TRBJ1-5, is GAGVSQSPSNKVTEKGKDVELRCDPISGHTALYWYRQSLGQGLEFLIYFQGNSAPDKSGLPSDRFSAERTGGSVSTLTIQRTQQEDSAVYLCASSPRAGYGGNQPQHFGDGTRLSIL.

This chain connects TRBV12-3 or TRBV12-4 to TRBJ1-1, with no clear D. This CDR3 is 13 amino acids long. V lost 7 bases to trimming and J lost 7 bases, with 16 bases between them. CDR3 sequence: CASTLSLDVEAFF. DNA of the CDR3: TGTGCCAGCACCCTTTCTCTAGACGTTGAAGCTTTCTTT.

The chain couples TRBV15 to TRBJ2-5; 10 bases match TRBD1. The V and J ends lost 3 bases and 3 bases, in that order; junction bases with no gene match: 4. The CDR3 is 15 amino acids. Germline V gives CDR1 LNHNV, CDR2 YYDKDF (reference sequence). CDR3 residues: CATSRPGTGEETQYF. The CDR3 DNA follows: TGTGCCACCAGCAGGCCCGGGACAGGGGAAGAGACCCAGTACTTC.

This clone is a singleton in its sample. The chain combines TRBV20-1 with TRBJ1-5; 7 bases match TRBD1. Germline assignment: CDR1 DFQATT and CDR2 SNEGSKA (reference sequence). Trimming took 3 bases from V and 4 from J; bases not matched to a gene: 3. The CDR3 runs 13 residues. CDR3 nucleotides: TGCAGTGCTAGTGGGGACAGTAATCAGCCCCAGCATTTT. The encoded protein is CSASGDSNQPQHF.

The chain couples TRBV19 to TRBJ2-2; D is unclear. CDR3 length: 16 amino acids. Deletions cut 3 bases from V and 6 bases from J, with 17 bases between. CDR1 and CDR2 from the germline V gene are LNHDA and SQIVND (reference sequence). CDR3 protein: CASSISLGYFSGELFF. In nucleotides, the CDR3 is TGTGCCAGTAGTATCTCGCTTGGCTACTTCTCCGGGGAGCTGTTTTTT. The full variable domain, its missing parts supplied by reference TRBV19 and TRBJ2-2, is DGGITQSPKYLFRKEGQNVTLSCEQNLNHDAMYWYRQDPGQGLRLIYYSQIVNDFQKGDIAEGYSVSREKKESFPLTVTSAQKNPTAFYLCASSISLGYFSGELFFGEGSRLTVL.